These 2 T cell receptor beta chains share one sample of origin, sequenced in a study of cytomegalovirus exposure and HLA in healthy donors (dated by TCRdb to 2017 to 2019). Library construction relied on the immunoSEQ multiplex PCR assay. Held by TCRdb, this immuneACCESS table contains in-frame sequences only and omits some clones. Under half of the omission traces to an unresolved V gene where checked; the cause of the rest is unknown. Recorded for this sample are 100,000 to 120,000 clones; over 85% of them occurred a single time. The ten largest clones add up to 1.9% of the sample. Sequenced material: PBMCs. These receptor sequences come from a woman under 30 in good health and CMV-seronegative.

The chain combines TRBV29-1 with TRBJ1-1; TRBD1 matches 7 bases. Germline CDR1 and CDR2: SQVTM and ANQGSEA. The CDR3 length is 12 residues. The V gene end was trimmed by 8 bases and the J gene end by 4 bases; junction bases not matched to a gene: 7. The CDR3 DNA sequence: TGCAGCACCAGACAGGGAGGCACTGAAGCTTTCTTT. Protein product: CSTRQGGTEAFF.

The rearrangement joins TRBV7-3 to TRBJ2-1; TRBD2 agrees at 12 bases. V shed 4 bases and J 9 bases; nucleotides not matched to a gene: 13. This CDR3 has 17 amino acids. The germline V gene has CDR1 SGHTA and CDR2 FQGTGA. As DNA, the CDR3 is TGTGCCAGCAGCTCTCGGACTAGCGGGACAGATCGCGGTGAGCAGTTCTTC. It encodes CASSSRTSGTDRGEQFF.